The following is a T cell receptor (beta chain) sequence with its context. This sample was included in a study of control samples from healthy donors and cancer patients. Clones were sequenced by immunoSEQ multiplex PCR, and TCRdb holds only the in-frame ones, with some missing. This sample has some 140,000 clones; roughly 94% occur once, and the top ten carry around 5.4%. V was cut by 4 bases and J by 6 bases, with 18 bases left in between. The CDR3 contains 15 residues. Germline V gene lookup returns CDR1 LGHNA and CDR2 YSLEER. The source material was blood. The J gene is TRBJ1-1, the V gene TRBV4-3; D perhaps matches TRBD1 (5 bases). The TCR sequence derives from a man between 35 and 55 years old in good health. CDR3 in DNA: TGCGCCAGCAGCCGCCTCACAGGATTCATTTCTGAAGCTTTCTTT. Encoded protein: CASSRLTGFISEAFF.